This TCR beta chain was captured by sequencing in a study of response to subunit inactivated influenza vaccine. Broader study findings: Few new T cells, the authors suggested, are recruited by each seasonal influenza vaccination.

TCRdb processed the RT-PCR reads anew with MiXCR; each CDR3 protein has one entry. The sample yields just over 300,000 distinct CDR3 sequences, roughly 22% seen once. This clonotype appeared many times. As yet, its antigen is unknown. CDR1 and CDR2 (germline): SGHDT, YYEEEE. This CDR3 is 16 amino acids long. The junction had 7 bases not matched to a gene; V was cut back by 3 bases and J by 3 bases. The sequences come from PBMCs from blood, collected 21 months after vaccination. The sequence came from a man between 50 and 75 years old who received an inactivated influenza vaccine. The chain carries TRBV5-6 and TRBJ2-1, with 9 bases that match TRBD2. In nucleotides, the CDR3 is TGTGCCAGCAGCTATACCGGGACTAGCCTCTACAATGAGCAGTTCTTC. This gives the protein CASSYTGTSLYNEQFF.